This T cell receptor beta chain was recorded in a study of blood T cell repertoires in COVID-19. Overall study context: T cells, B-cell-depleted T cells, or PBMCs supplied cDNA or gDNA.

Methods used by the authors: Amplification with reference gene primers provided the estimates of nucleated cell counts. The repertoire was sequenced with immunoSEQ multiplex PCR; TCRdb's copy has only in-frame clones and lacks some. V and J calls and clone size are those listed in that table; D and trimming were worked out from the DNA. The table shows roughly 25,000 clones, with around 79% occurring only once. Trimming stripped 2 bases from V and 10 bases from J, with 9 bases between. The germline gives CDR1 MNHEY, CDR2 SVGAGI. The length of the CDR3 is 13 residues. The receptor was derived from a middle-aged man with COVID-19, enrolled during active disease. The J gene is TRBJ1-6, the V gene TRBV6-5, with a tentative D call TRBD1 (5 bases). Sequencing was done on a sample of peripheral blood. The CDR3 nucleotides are TGTGCCAGCAGTTACCAGGGTGGCTCACCCCTCCACTTT. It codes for CASSYQGGSPLHF.